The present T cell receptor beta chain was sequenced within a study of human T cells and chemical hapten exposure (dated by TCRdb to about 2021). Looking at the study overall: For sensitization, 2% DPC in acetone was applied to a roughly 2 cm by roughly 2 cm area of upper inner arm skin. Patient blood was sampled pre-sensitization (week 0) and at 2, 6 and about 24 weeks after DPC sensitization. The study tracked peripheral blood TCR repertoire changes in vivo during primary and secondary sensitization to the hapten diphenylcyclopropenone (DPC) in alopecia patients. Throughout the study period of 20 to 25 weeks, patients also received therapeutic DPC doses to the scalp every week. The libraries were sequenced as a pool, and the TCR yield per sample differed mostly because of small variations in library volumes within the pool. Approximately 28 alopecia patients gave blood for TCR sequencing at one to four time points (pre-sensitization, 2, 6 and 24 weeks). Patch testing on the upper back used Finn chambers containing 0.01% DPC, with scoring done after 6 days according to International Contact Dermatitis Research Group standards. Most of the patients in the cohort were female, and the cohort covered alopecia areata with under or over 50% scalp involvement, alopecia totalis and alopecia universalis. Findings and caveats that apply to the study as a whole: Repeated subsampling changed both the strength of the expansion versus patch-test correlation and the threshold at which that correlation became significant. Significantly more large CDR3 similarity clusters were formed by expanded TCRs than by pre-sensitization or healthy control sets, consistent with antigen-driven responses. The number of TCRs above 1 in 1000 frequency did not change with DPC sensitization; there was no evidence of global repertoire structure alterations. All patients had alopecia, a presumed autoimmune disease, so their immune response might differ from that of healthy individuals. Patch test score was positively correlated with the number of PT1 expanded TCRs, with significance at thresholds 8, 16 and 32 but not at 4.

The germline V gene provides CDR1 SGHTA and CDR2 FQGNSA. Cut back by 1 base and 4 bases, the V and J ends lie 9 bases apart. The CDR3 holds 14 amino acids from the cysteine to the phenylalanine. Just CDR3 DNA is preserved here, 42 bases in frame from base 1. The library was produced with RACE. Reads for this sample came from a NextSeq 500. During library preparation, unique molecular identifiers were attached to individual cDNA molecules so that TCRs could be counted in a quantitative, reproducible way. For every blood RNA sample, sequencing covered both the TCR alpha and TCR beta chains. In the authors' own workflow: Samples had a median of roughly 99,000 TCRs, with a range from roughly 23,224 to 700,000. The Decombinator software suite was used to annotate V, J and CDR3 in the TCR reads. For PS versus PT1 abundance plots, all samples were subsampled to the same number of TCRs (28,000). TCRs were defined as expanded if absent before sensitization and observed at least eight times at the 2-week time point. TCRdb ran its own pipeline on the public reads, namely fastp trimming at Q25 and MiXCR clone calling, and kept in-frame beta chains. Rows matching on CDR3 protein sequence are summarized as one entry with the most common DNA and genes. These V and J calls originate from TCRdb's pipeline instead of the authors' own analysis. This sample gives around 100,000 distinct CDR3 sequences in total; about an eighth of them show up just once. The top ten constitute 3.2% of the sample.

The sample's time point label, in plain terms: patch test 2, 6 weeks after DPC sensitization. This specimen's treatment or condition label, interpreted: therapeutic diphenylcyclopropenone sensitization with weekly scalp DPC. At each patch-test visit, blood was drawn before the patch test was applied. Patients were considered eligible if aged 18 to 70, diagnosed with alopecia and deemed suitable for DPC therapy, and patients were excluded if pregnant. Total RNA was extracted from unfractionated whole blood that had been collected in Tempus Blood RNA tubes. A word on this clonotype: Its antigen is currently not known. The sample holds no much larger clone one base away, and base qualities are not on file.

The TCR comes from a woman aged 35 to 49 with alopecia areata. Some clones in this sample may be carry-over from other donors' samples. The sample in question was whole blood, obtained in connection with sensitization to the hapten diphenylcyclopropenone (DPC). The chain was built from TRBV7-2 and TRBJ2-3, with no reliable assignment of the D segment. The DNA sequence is TGTGCCAGCAGCTTAGGATCTAGAGCAGATACGCAGTATTTT. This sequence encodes CASSLGSRADTQYF.